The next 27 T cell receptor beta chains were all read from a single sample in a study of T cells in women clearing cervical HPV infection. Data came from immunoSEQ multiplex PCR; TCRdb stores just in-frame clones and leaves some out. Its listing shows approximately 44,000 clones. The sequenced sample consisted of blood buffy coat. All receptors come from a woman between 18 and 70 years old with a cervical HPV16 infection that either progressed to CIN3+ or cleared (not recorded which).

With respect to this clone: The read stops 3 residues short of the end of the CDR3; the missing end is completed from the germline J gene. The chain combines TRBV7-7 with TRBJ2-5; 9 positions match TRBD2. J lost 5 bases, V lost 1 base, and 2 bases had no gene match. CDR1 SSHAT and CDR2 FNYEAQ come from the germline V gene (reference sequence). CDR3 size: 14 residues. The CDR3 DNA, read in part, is TGTGCCAGCAGCTTAGGGAGCGGGGGGGAGACC. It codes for CASSLGSGGET. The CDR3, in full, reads CASSLGSGGETQYF.

The CDR3 spells CATLGHRNQPQHF. Incomplete CDR3 DNA: TGTGCCACCCTGGGACATCGCAATCAGCCC. This chain connects TRBV19 to TRBJ1-5, with D possibly matching TRBD1 (6 bases). The read halts 3 residues ahead of the CDR3 end, with the missing end drawn from the germline J gene. Germline CDR1 is LNHDA and CDR2 is SQIVND (reference sequence). CDR3 size: 13 residues. V lost 10 bases, J lost 2 bases, and 12 bases lay in between.

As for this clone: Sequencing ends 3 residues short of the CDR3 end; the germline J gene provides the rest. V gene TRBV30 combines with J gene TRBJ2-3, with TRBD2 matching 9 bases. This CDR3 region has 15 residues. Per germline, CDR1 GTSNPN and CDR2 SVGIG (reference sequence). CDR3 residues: CAWSWASGVVETQYF. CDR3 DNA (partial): TGTGCCTGGAGTTGGGCTAGCGGGGTAGTGGAGACG.

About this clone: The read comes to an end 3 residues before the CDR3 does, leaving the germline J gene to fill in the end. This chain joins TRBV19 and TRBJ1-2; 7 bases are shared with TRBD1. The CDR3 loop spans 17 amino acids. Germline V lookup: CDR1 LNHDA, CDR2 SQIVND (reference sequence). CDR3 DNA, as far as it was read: TGTGCCAGTAGTCCGTGGACAGGAGCCCAGGGCTTCTCCGAC. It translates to CASSPWTGAQGFSD. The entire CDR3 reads CASSPWTGAQGFSDYTF.

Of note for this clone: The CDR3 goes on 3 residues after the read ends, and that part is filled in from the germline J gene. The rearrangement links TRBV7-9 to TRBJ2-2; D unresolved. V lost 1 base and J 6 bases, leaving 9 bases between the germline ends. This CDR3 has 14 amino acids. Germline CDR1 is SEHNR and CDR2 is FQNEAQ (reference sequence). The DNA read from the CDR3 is TGTGCCAGCAGCTTAGGGTTCCAGGCCGGGGAG. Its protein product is CASSLGFQAGE. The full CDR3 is CASSLGFQAGELFF.

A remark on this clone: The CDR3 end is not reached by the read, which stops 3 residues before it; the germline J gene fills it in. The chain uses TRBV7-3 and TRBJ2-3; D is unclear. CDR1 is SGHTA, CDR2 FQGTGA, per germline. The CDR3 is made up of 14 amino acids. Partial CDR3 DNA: TGTGCCAGCAGCTTCAAGACAACCTTAGAGACG. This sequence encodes CASSFKTTLET. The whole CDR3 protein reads CASSFKTTLETQYF.

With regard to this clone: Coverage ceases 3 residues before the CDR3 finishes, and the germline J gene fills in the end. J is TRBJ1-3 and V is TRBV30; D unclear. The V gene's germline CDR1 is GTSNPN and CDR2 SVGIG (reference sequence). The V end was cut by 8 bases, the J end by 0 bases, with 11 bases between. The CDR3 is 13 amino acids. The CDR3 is CALRGISGNTIYF. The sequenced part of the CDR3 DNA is TGTGCCCTGCGCGGGATCTCTGGAAACACC.

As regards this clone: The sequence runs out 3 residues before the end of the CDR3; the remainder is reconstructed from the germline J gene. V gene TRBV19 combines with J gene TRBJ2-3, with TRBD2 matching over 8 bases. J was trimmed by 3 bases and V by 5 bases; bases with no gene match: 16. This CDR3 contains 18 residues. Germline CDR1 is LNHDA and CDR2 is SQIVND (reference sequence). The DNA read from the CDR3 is TGTGCCAGTAGTTGGAGGGGTAGCGGGGATCTTGGGACAGATACG. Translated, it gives CASSWRGSGDLGTDT. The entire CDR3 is CASSWRGSGDLGTDTQYF.

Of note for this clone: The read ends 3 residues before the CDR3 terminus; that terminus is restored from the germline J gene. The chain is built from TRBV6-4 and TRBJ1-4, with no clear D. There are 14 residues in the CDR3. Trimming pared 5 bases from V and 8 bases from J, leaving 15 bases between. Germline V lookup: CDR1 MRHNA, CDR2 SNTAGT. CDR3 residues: CASSLKRRVEKLFF. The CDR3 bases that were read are TGTGCCAGCAGTCTTAAACGGAGGGTGGAAAAA.

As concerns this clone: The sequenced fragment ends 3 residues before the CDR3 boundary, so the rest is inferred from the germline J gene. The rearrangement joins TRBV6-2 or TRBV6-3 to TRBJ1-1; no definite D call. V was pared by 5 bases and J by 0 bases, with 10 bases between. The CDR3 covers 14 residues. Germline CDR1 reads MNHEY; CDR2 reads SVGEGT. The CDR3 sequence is CASSRAPVNTEAFF. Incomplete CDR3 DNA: TGTGCCAGCAGTCGCGCGCCGGTGAACACTGAA.

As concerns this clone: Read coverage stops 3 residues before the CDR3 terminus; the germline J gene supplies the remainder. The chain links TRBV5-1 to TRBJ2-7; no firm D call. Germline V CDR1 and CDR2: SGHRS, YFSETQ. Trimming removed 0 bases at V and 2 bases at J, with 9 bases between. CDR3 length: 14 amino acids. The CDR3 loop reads CASSLAPIPYEQYF. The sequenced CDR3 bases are TGCGCCAGCAGCTTGGCCCCCATCCCCTACGAG.

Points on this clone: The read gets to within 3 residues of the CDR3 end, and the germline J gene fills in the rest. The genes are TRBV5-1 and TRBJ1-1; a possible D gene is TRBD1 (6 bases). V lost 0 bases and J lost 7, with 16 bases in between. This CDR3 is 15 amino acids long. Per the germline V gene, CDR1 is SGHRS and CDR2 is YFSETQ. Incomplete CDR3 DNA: TGCGCCAGCAGCTTGGGTCTAACAGGGTTAGATGAA. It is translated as CASSLGLTGLDE. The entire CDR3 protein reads CASSLGLTGLDEAFF.

This CDR3 reads CASNRGDSPSSYEQYF. Partial CDR3 DNA: TGTGCCAGCAACCGGGGGGACTCGCCTTCCTCCTACGAG. V is TRBV13 and J is TRBJ2-7, with 7 bases matching TRBD2. The CDR3 end is not reached by the read, which stops 3 residues before it; the germline J gene fills it in. Unmatched junction bases numbered 12, after V lost 7 bases and J lost 0 bases. This CDR3 has 16 amino acids. From germline, CDR1 is PRHDT and CDR2 FYEKMQ (reference sequence).

Incomplete CDR3 DNA: TGTGCCAGCAGCACCGGGACAGGGGCTAATGAAAAA. Encoded protein: CASSTGTGANEK. The entire CDR3 protein is CASSTGTGANEKLFF. This rearrangement joins TRBV5-4 to TRBJ1-4, with 10 positions matching TRBD1. The CDR3 end is not reached by the read, which stops 3 residues before it; the germline J gene fills it in. Germline trimming cut 4 bases from V and 3 bases from J; bases unmatched to any gene: 3. The germline V gene has CDR1 SGHNT and CDR2 YYREEE (reference sequence). The CDR3 is 15 residues long. The entire variable domain, with the rest obtained from reference TRBV5-4 and TRBJ1-4, is as follows: ETGVTQSPTHLIKTRGQQVTLRCSSQSGHNTVSWYQQALGQGPQFIFQYYREEENGRGNFPPRFSGLQFPNYSSELNVNALELDDSALYLCASSTGTGANEKLFFGSGTQLSVL.

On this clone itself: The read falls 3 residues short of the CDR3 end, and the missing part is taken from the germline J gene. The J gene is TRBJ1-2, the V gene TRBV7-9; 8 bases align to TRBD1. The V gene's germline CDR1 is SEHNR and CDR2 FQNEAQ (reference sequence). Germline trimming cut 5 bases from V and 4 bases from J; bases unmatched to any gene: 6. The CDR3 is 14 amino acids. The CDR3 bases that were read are TGTGCCAGCAGCCACAAGACAGGGGCCTATGGC. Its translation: CASSHKTGAYG. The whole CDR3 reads CASSHKTGAYGYTF.

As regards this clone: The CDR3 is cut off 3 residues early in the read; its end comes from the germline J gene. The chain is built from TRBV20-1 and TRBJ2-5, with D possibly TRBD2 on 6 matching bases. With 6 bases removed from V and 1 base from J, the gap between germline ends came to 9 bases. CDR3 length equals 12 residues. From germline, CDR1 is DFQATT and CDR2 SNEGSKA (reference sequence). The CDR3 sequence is CSAETSQETQYF. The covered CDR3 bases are TGCAGTGCCGAGACTAGCCAAGAGACC.

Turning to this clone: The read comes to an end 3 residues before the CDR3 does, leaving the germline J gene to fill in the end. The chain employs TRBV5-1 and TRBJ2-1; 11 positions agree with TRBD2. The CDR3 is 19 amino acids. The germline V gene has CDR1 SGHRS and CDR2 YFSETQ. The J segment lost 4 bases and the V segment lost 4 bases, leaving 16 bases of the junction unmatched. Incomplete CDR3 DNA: TGCGCCAGCAGCCCCGGGACTAGCGGTTCCTGGTCCCTATACAATGAG. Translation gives CASSPGTSGSWSLYNE. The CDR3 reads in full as CASSPGTSGSWSLYNEQFF.

The CDR3: CAWGRDRPLGYTF. The sequenced part of the CDR3 DNA is TGTGCCTGGGGTAGGGACAGGCCTTTGGGC. The rearrangement uses TRBV30 and TRBJ1-2; TRBD1 aligns across 8 bases. From the germline J gene comes the end of the CDR3, since the read stops 3 residues before it. The CDR3 contains 13 residues. Germline assignment: CDR1 GTSNPN and CDR2 SVGIG (reference sequence).

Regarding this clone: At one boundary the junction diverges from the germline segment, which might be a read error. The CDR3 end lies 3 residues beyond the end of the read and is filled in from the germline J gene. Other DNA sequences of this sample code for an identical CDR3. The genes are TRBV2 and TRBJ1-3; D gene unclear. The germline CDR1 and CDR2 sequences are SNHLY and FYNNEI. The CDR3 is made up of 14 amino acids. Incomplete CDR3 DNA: TGTGCCAGCAGGGGCCTGGCCTCTGGAAACACG. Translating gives CASRGLASGNT. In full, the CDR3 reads CASRGLASGNTIYF.

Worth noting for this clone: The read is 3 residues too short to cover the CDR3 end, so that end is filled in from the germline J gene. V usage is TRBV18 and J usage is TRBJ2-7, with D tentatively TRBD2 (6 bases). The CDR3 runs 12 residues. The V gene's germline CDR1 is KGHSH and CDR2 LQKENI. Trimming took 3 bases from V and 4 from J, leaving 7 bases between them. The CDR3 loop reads CASSPGGYEQYF. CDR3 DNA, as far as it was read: TGTGCCAGCTCACCGGGGGGTTACGAG.

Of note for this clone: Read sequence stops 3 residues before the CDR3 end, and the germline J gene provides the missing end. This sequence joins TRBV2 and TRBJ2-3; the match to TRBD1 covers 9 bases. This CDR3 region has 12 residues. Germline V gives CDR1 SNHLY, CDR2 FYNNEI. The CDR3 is CASSRQGETQYF. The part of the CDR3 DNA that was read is TGTGCCAGCAGTCGACAGGGGGAGACG.

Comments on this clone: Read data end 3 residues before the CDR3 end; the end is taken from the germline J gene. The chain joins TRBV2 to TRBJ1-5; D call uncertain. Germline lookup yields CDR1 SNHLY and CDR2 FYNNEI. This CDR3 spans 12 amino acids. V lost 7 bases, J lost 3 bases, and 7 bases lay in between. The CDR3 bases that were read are TGTGCCAGCACAGGAAACAATCAGCCC. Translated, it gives CASTGNNQP. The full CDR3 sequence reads CASTGNNQPQHF.

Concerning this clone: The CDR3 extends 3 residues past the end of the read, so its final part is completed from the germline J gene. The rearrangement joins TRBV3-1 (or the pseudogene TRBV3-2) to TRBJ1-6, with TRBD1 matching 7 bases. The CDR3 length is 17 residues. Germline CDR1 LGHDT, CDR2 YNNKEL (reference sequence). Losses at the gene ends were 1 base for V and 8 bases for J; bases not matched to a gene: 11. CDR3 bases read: TGTGCCAGCAGCCAAGGGCTCAGGGGGGCGAGAGATTCACCC. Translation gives CASSQGLRGARDSP. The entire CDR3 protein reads CASSQGLRGARDSPLHF.

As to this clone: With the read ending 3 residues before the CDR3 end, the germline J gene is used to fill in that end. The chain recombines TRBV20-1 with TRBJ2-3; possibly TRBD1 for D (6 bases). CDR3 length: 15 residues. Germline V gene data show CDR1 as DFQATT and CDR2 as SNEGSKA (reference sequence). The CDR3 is CSASTPGHGNQPQYF. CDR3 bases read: TGCAGTGCTAGCACACCGGGACACGGCAATCAGCCG.

The DNA read from the CDR3 is TGTGCCAGCAGTCCAGGGGGCGCGGGTGACAATGAG. This codes for CASSPGGAGDNE. The whole CDR3 sequence is CASSPGGAGDNEQFF. The chain uses TRBV6-2 or TRBV6-3 and TRBJ2-1; 8 nucleotides agree with TRBD1. From the germline J gene comes the end of the CDR3, since the read stops 3 residues before it. Losses at the gene ends were 5 bases for V and 5 bases for J; bases not matched to a gene: 8. The CDR3 extends over 15 amino acids. From germline, CDR1 is MNHEY and CDR2 SVGEGT.

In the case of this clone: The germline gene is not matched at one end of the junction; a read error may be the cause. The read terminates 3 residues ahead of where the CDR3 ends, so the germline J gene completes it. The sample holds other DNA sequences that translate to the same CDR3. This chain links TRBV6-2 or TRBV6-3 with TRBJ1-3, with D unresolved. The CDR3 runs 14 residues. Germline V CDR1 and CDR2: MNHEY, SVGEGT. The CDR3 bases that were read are TGTGCCAGCAGGCTAGGTGGCTCTGGAAACACA. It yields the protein CASRLGGSGNT. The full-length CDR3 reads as CASRLGGSGNTIYF.

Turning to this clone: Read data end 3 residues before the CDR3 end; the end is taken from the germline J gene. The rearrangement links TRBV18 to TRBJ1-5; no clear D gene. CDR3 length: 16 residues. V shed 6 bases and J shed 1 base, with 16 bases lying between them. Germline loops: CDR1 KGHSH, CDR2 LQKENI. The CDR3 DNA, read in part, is TGTGCCAGCTCGCACGAGCCCTCTAGGAGCAATCAGCCC. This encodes CASSHEPSRSNQP. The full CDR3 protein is CASSHEPSRSNQPQHF. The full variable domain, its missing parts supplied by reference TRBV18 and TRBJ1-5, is NAGVMQNPRHLVRRRGQEARLRCSPMKGHSHVYWYRQLPEEGLKFMVYLQKENIIDESGMPKERFSAEFPKEGPSILRIQQVVRGDSAAYFCASSHEPSRSNQPQHFGDGTRLSIL.